This T cell receptor (beta chain) is drawn from a study of T cells after yellow fever vaccination. In the study overall: Fractions of limited cellularity were prepared by means of SMART-Seq v4 Ultra Low Input.

TCRdb reanalysed the 5' RACE reads using MiXCR and keeps one entry per CDR3 protein. The sample records around 140,000 distinct CDR3 sequences, less than 9.5% being singletons. Findings and limits, study-wide: CD4 and CD8 compartments shared a small share of clonotypes.

V lost 3 bases to trimming and J lost 2 bases, with 12 bases between them. From germline, CDR1 is SGHRS and CDR2 YFSETQ. This CDR3 has 14 amino acids. This clonotype came up many times. As yet, its antigen is unknown. The source of this sequence is a man aged 25-40 years who received the YFV17D yellow fever vaccine. The chain combines TRBV5-1 with TRBJ2-7; D tentatively fits TRBD1 or TRBD2 (5 bases each). This specimen consisted of CD4+ T cells sorted from PBMCs, obtained 5 days after the yellow fever booster vaccination. CDR3 amino acids: CASSWGSGTYEQYF. The DNA of the CDR3 is TGCGCCAGCAGCTGGGGGTCAGGGACCTACGAGCAGTACTTC.